These 27 T cell receptor beta chains share one sample of origin, sequenced in a study of shared clonotypes between healthy human individuals. TCRdb's copy holds only in-frame clones and misses some; the assay was immunoSEQ multiplex PCR. This table has around 2.1 million clones, 90% to 96% appearing once. Material: naive CD4+ T cells sorted from blood. Subset defined: CD45RA+ positively selected. The origin of the receptors is a man between 18 and 29 years old in good health.

A note on this clone: This sample also contains other DNA sequences that code for the same CDR3. The chain is built from TRBV6-5 and TRBJ2-5; 8 bases align to TRBD2. Losses at the gene ends were 8 bases for V and 4 bases for J; bases not matched to a gene: 3. Per the germline V gene, CDR1 is MNHEY and CDR2 is SVGAGI. The CDR3 is 12 amino acids. The CDR3, as DNA: TGTGCCAGCCGGGCGGGAGGAGAGACCCAGTACTTC. Translated, it gives CASRAGGETQYF.

In nucleotides, the CDR3 is TGCGCCAGCAGCCCCAAGAGGGACATGTTTACCGGGGAGCTGTTTTTT. Translating gives CASSPKRDMFTGELFF. The J gene is TRBJ2-2, the V gene TRBV5-1; D may be TRBD1 (6 bases). Germline V lookup: CDR1 SGHRS, CDR2 YFSETQ. This CDR3 contains 16 residues. Deletions cut 4 bases from V and 5 bases from J, with 18 bases between.

The genes are TRBV6-5 and TRBJ1-6, with TRBD1 matching over 8 bases. J gave up 8 bases and V 2 bases, and 8 bases lay outside the gene matches. Germline V gives CDR1 MNHEY, CDR2 SVGAGI. The CDR3 extends over 16 amino acids. The CDR3 reads CASSYPGTGGDSPLHF. The CDR3, as DNA: TGTGCCAGCAGTTACCCAGGGACAGGCGGGGATTCACCCCTCCACTTT.

The chain combines TRBV28 with TRBJ2-7, with TRBD1 as a possible D gene (5 bases). In germline, CDR1 is MDHEN, CDR2 SYDVKM. With 6 bases removed from V and 1 base from J, the gap between germline ends came to 16 bases. This CDR3 is built from 15 residues. The DNA of the CDR3 is TGTGCCAGCAGCACCTCAGGGCAGCCATCCTACGAGCAGTACTTC. Translated, it gives CASSTSGQPSYEQYF.

Comment on this clone: At one of its ends the junction is not consistent with the germline gene, which may arise from a read error. This chain links TRBV7-7 with TRBJ2-5, with D perhaps given as TRBD1 or TRBD2 (5 bases each). Germline CDR1 reads SSHAT; CDR2 reads FNYEAQ (reference sequence). The CDR3 consists of 15 residues. This chain's CDR3 is CASSSTGTGVETQYF. The CDR3 DNA follows: TGTGCTAGCAGCTCTACCGGGACCGGGGTTGAGACCCAGTACTTC.

A note on this clone: This sample includes further DNA sequences coding for the same CDR3. This chain connects TRBV5-1 to TRBJ2-7; the match to TRBD1 covers 8 bases. The CDR3 spans 14 residues. V dropped 0 bases and J dropped 2; count of bases not matched to a gene: 1. Per the germline V gene, CDR1 is SGHRS and CDR2 is YFSETQ. CDR3 nucleotide sequence: TGCGCCAGCAGCTTGGGACAGGGGCCCTACGAGCAGTACTTC. The encoded protein is CASSLGQGPYEQYF.

The gene calls are TRBV19 and TRBJ2-7, with 7 bases lining up with TRBD2. The CDR3 runs 14 residues. With V trimmed by 5 bases and J by 0 bases, 4 bases remained unmatched. The germline CDR1 and CDR2 sequences are LNHDA and SQIVND (reference sequence). The CDR3 sequence: CASSQAGFSYEQYF. CDR3 bases: TGTGCCAGTAGTCAAGCGGGATTCTCCTACGAGCAGTACTTC.

The chain has TRBV6-6 and TRBJ2-7; 7 bases map to TRBD1. This CDR3 spans 14 amino acids. Per the germline V gene, CDR1 is MNHNY and CDR2 is SVGAGI (reference sequence). V shed 2 bases, J shed 5 bases, and the junction held 6 bases outside the gene matches. CDR3 coding DNA: TGTGCCAGCAGTTACAAGAGGGGGCAGGACGAGCAGTACTTC. Protein sequence: CASSYKRGQDEQYF.

J is TRBJ2-1 and V is TRBV2, with TRBD1 as a possible D gene (5 bases). Between the trimmed V and J ends, which lost 7 bases and 4 bases, there was a span of 17 bases. Germline values: CDR1 SNHLY, CDR2 FYNNEI. The CDR3 is 15 amino acids. CDR3 in DNA: TGTGCCAGCACCGTTTCAGGGATACGATACAATGAGCAGTTCTTC. Translation: CASTVSGIRYNEQFF.

This rearrangement joins TRBV10-3 to TRBJ1-5, with 11 bases aligning to TRBD1. V shed 11 bases, J shed 4 bases, and the junction held 16 bases outside the gene matches. Germline V gives CDR1 ENHRY, CDR2 SYGVKD. CDR3 length equals 17 residues. The CDR3 region is CASGGTGGFGANQPQHF. The CDR3 DNA is TGTGCCTCCGGGGGGACAGGGGGTTTCGGCGCTAATCAGCCCCAGCATTTT.

V and J are TRBV9 and TRBJ1-1; perhaps TRBD1 as D (6 bases). The V gene's germline CDR1 is SGDLS and CDR2 YYNGEE. V lost 6 bases and J lost 0, with 15 bases in between. The CDR3 has 15 residues. The CDR3 sequence is CASTKGQGMNTEAFF. The DNA of the CDR3 is TGTGCCAGCACCAAAGGCCAGGGGATGAACACTGAAGCTTTCTTT.

J is TRBJ2-3 and V is TRBV30, with 14 bases lining up with TRBD2. Germline values: CDR1 GTSNPN, CDR2 SVGIG (reference sequence). This CDR3 has 19 residues. The ends lost 3 bases at V and 10 bases at J; junction bases unmatched: 21. The CDR3 sequence: CAWSVQRTSGRSIRGPQYF. CDR3 DNA sequence: TGTGCCTGGAGCGTACAGCGGACTAGCGGGAGGTCAATTCGCGGACCGCAGTATTTT.

This clone has only a few counts. The chain joins TRBV5-8 to TRBJ1-1; the D is unclear. The CDR3 runs to 15 residues. Trimming cost V 4 bases and J 0 bases, with 13 bases left between them. In germline, CDR1 is SGHTS, CDR2 YDEGEE. The CDR3 loop reads CASSTGNQLNTEAFF. The CDR3 DNA reads TGTGCCAGCAGCACGGGGAACCAATTGAACACTGAAGCTTTCTTT.

The chain uses TRBV5-1 and TRBJ2-1; TRBD2 aligns across 12 bases. Trimming cost V 3 bases and J 14 bases; bases outside gene matches: 15. The CDR3 length is 16 residues. CDR1 and CDR2 (germline): SGHRS, YFSETQ. CDR3 protein: CASSYGLAGNSLTEFF. The DNA of the CDR3 is TGCGCCAGCAGCTATGGACTAGCGGGAAACTCACTAACGGAGTTCTTC.

DNA for the CDR3: TGTGCCGTTAATTCGGGAGTACTCGGCTATGAGCAGTTCTTC. This gives the protein CAVNSGVLGYEQFF. V gene TRBV10-3 combines with J gene TRBJ2-1, with D possibly TRBD2 on 6 matching bases. Germline V gives CDR1 ENHRY, CDR2 SYGVKD. The CDR3 sequence is 14 residues long. The V end lost 11 bases, the J end lost 8 bases, and 22 bases lay between the germline ends.

The CDR3 here is CASSLSVNTGELFF. CDR3 nucleotides: TGTGCCAGCAGCTTGTCAGTGAACACCGGGGAGCTGTTTTTT. The rearrangement uses TRBV7-2 and TRBJ2-2; no definite D call. The CDR3 spans 14 residues. Looked up from germline, CDR1 is SGHTA and CDR2 is FQGNSA. V was clipped by 3 bases and J by 1 base, with 6 bases between them.

The rearrangement links TRBV28 to TRBJ2-7; 7 bases line up with TRBD1. V dropped 6 bases and J dropped 2; count of bases not matched to a gene: 10. This CDR3 region has 15 residues. The germline V gene encodes CDR1 MDHEN and CDR2 SYDVKM. The CDR3: CASSPRDRSPYEQYF. CDR3 bases: TGTGCCAGCAGCCCCCGGGACAGATCCCCCTACGAGCAGTACTTC.

CDR3 coding DNA: TGTGCCAGCAGCCCTAGAGGACAAACCAATTCACCCCTCCACTTT. Its protein product is CASSPRGQTNSPLHF. The chain is built from TRBV6-1 and TRBJ1-6; a possible D gene is TRBD1 (5 bases). CDR1 MNHNS and CDR2 SASEGT come from the germline V gene. The CDR3 consists of 15 residues. V was shortened by 6 bases and J by 7 bases, with 16 bases between the two germline ends.

A single count supports this clone. The V and J genes are TRBV9 and TRBJ2-3; 14 nucleotides align to TRBD2. The CDR3 consists of 16 residues. With V trimmed by 3 bases and J by 8 bases, 8 bases remained unmatched. Germline V gene data show CDR1 as SGDLS and CDR2 as YYNGEE. The CDR3 bases are TGTGCCAGCAGCGCGCCGGGACTAGCGGGAGCTATTACGCAGTATTTT. Protein product: CASSAPGLAGAITQYF.

The gene calls are TRBV7-9 and TRBJ2-5; the D gene is possibly TRBD2 (5 bases). This CDR3 contains 13 residues. Per germline, CDR1 SEHNR and CDR2 FQNEAQ (reference sequence). Deletions cut 6 bases from V and 2 bases from J, with 10 bases between. The CDR3 region is CASSSGIQETQYF. CDR3 DNA: TGTGCCAGCAGTTCCGGGATTCAAGAGACCCAGTACTTC.

V is TRBV10-1 and J is TRBJ2-2; no clear D. The CDR3 length is 13 residues. The V gene lost 4 bases and the J gene lost 7 bases, with 10 bases spanning the gap. Germline lookup yields CDR1 WNHNN and CDR2 SYGVQD (reference sequence). CDR3 nucleotide sequence: TGCGCCAGCAGTGCGGTGAGGAACGGGGAGCTGTTTTTT. Translated: CASSAVRNGELFF.

Details on this clone: The sample carries other DNA sequences with the same CDR3. The chain couples TRBV10-3 to TRBJ2-7; D is unresolved. Germline values: CDR1 ENHRY, CDR2 SYGVKD. This CDR3 is built from 13 residues. The V and J ends lost 0 bases and 2 bases respectively, with 5 bases between them. CDR3 sequence: CAISESAPYEQYF. Here the CDR3 DNA reads TGTGCCATCAGTGAGTCTGCACCCTACGAGCAGTACTTC.

The rearrangement joins TRBV2 to TRBJ2-2, with 13 bases lining up with TRBD2. The trim removed 4 bases at V and 5 bases at J, leaving 16 bases unmatched. CDR1 is SNHLY and CDR2 is FYNNEI in the germline V gene. The CDR3 covers 20 residues. The CDR3 region has the DNA TGTGCCAGCAGTGGGGCGAATAAAAGGACTAGCGGGAGTGTGACCGGGGAGCTGTTTTTT. Translated: CASSGANKRTSGSVTGELFF.

For the CDR3, the DNA is TGTGCCAGCAGCCCACTGACAGGAAGCAATCAGCCCCAGCATTTT. Protein product: CASSPLTGSNQPQHF. The chain joins TRBV6-5 to TRBJ1-5; D possibly corresponds to TRBD1 (6 bases). Germline-derived CDR1 and CDR2 are MNHEY and SVGAGI. The CDR3 length is 15 residues. Trimming shortened V by 6 bases and J by 1 base, and 13 bases separated the two germline ends.

The J gene is TRBJ2-3, the V gene TRBV7-2; 8 bases map to TRBD2. The CDR3 consists of 16 residues. Germline values: CDR1 SGHTA, CDR2 FQGNSA. J lost 4 bases, V lost 5 bases, and 11 bases had no gene match. The CDR3 region is CASSGLGAGVSDTQYF. The DNA for the CDR3 is TGTGCCAGCAGCGGCCTTGGAGCGGGAGTTTCAGATACGCAGTATTTT.

Concerning this clone itself: A much larger clone lies a single base off, so this may be a read error. The chain has TRBV5-1 and TRBJ1-1; D remains ambiguous. The CDR3 has 13 residues. CDR1 SGHRS and CDR2 YFSETQ come from the germline V gene. Trimming shortened V by 0 bases and J by 4 bases, and 7 bases separated the two germline ends. CDR3: CASSLEWVTEAFF. The CDR3 DNA follows: TGCGCCAGCAGCTTGGAATGGGTCACTGAAGCTTTCTTT. Complete variable domain (other parts from reference TRBV5-1 and TRBJ1-1): KAGVTQTPRYLIKTRGQQVTLSCSPISGHRSVSWYQQTPGQGLQFLFEYFSETQRNKGNFPGRFSGRQFSNSRSEMNVSTLELGDSALYLCASSLEWVTEAFFGQGTRLTVV.

The V and J genes are TRBV11-2 and TRBJ2-1; 9 nucleotides match TRBD2. The J segment lost 6 bases and the V segment lost 5 bases, leaving 17 bases of the junction unmatched. Germline V gene lookup returns CDR1 SGHAT and CDR2 FQNNGV. This CDR3 spans 18 amino acids. The CDR3 coding sequence is TGTGCCAGCAGCCTCCCCCCATTTGCGGGGGGGCCCTCCAATGAGCAGTTCTTC. Its translation is CASSLPPFAGGPSNEQFF.